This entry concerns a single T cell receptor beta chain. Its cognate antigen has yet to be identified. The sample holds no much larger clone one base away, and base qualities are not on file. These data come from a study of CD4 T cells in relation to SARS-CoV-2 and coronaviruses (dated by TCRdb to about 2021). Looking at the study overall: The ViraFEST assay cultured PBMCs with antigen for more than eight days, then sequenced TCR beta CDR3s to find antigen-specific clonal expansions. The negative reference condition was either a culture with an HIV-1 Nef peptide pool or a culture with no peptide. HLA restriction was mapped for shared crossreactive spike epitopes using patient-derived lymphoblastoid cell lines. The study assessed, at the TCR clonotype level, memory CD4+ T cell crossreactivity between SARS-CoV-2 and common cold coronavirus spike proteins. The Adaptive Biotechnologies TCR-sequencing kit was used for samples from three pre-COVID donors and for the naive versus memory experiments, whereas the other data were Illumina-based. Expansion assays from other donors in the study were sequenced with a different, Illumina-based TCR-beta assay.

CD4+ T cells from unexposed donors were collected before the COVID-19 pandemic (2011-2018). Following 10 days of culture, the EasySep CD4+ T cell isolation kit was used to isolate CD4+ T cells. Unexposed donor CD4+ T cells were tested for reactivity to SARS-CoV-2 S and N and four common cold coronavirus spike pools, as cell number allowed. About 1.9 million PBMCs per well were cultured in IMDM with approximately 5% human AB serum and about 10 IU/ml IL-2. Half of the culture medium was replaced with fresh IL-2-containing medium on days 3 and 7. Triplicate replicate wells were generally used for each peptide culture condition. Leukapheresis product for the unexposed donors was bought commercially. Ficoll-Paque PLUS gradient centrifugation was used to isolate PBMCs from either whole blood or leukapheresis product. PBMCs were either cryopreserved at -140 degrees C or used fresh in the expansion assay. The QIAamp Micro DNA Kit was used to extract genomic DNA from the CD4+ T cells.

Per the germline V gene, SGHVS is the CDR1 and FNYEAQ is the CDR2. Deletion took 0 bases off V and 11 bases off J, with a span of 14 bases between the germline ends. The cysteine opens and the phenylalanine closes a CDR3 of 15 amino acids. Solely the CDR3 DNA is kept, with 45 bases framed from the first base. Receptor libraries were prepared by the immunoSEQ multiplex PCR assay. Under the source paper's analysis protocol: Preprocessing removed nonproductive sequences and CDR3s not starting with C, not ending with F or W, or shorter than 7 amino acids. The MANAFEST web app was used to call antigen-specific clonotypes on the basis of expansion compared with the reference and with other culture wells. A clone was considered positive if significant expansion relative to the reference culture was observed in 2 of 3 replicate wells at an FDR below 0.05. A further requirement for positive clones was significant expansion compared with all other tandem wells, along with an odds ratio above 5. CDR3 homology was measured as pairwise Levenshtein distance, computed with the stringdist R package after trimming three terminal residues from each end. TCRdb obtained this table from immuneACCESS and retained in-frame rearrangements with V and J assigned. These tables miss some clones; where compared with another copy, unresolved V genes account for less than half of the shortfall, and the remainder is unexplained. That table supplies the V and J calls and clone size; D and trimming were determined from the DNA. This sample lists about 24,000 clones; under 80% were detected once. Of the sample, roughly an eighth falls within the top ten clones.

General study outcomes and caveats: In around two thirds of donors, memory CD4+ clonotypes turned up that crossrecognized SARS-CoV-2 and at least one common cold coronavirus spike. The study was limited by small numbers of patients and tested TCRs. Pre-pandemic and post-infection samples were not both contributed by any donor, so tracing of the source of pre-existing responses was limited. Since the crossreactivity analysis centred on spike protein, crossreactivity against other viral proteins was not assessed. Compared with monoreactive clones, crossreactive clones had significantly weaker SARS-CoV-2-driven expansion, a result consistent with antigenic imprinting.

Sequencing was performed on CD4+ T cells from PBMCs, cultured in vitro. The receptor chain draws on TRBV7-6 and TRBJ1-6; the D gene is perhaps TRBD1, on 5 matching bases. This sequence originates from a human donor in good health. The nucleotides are TGTGCCAGCAGCTTAGCCCTCGAACCGGGGGCACCCCTCCACTTT. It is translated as CASSLALEPGAPLHF.